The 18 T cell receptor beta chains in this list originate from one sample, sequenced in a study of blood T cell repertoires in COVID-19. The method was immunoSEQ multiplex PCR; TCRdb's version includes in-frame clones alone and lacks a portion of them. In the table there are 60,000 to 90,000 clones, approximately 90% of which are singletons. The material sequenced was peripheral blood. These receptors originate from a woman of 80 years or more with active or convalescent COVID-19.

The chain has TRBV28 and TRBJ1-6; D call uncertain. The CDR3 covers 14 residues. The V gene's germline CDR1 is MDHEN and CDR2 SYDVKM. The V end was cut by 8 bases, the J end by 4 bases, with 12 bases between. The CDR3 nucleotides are TGTGCCAGCGGAGGCCCTCCTTATAATTCACCCCTCCACTTT. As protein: CASGGPPYNSPLHF.

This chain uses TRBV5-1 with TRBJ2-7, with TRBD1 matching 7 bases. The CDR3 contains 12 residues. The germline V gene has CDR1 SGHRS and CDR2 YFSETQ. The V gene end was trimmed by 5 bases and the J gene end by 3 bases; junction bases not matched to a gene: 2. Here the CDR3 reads CASRRDSYEQYF. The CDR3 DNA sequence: TGCGCCAGCAGACGGGACAGCTACGAGCAGTACTTC.

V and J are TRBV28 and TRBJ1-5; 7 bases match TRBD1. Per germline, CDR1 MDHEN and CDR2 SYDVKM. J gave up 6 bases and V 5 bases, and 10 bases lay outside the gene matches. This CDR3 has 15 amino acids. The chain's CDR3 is CASSVRGITGQPQHF. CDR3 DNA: TGTGCCAGCAGTGTCAGGGGGATAACGGGTCAGCCCCAGCATTTT. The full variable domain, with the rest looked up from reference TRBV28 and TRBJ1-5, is DVKVTQSSRYLVKRTGEKVFLECVQDMDHENMFWYRQDPGLGLRLIYFSYDVKMKEKGDIPEGYSVSREKKERFSLILESASTNQTSMYLCASSVRGITGQPQHFGDGTRLSIL.

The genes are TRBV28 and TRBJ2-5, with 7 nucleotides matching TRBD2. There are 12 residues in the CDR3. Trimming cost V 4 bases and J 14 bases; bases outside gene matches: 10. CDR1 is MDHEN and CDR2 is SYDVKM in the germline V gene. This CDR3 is CASSSPGRVSYF. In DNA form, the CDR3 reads TGTGCCAGCAGTTCCCCTGGGAGGGTCAGCTACTTC. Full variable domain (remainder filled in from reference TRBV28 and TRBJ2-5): DVKVTQSSRYLVKRTGEKVFLECVQDMDHENMFWYRQDPGLGLRLIYFSYDVKMKEKGDIPEGYSVSREKKERFSLILESASTNQTSMYLCASSSPGRVSYFGPGTRLLVL.

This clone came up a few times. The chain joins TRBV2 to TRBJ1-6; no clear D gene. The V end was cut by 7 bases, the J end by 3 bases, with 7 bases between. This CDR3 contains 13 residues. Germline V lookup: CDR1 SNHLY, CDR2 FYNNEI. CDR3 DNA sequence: TGTGCCAGCATACAGAACTATAATTCACCCCTCCACTTT. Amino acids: CASIQNYNSPLHF. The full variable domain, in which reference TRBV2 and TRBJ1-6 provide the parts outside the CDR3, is EPEVTQTPSHQVTQMGQEVILRCVPISNHLYFYWYRQILGQKVEFLVSFYNNEISEKSEIFDDQFSVERPDGSNFTLKIRSTKLEDSAMYFCASIQNYNSPLHFGNGTRLTVT.

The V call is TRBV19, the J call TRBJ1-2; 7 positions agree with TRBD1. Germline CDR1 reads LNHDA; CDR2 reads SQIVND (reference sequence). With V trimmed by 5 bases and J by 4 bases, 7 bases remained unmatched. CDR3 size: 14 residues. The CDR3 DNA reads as TGTGCCAGTAGTTACAGGGGCTGGGGCTATGGCTACACCTTC. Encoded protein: CASSYRGWGYGYTF.

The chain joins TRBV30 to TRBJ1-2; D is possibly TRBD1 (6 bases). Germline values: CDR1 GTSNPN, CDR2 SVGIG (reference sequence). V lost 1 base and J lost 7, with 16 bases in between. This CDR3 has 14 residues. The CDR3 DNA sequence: TGTGCCTGGAGTGGGGCGACAGGAAGGATTGGCTACACCTTC. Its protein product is CAWSGATGRIGYTF.

CDR3 loop: CASRRGLDQPQHF. CDR3 nucleotides: TGTGCCAGCAGAAGGGGGCTCGATCAGCCCCAGCATTTT. The chain is built from TRBV28 and TRBJ1-5, with 7 bases fitting TRBD1. V shed 6 bases, J shed 5 bases, and the junction held 4 bases outside the gene matches. CDR1 is MDHEN and CDR2 is SYDVKM in the germline V gene. CDR3 length equals 13 residues.

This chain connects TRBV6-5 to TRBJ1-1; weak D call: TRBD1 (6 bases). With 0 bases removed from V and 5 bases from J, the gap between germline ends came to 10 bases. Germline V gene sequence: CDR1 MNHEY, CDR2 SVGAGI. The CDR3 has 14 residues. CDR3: CASSYSGQGTEAFF. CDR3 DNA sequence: TGTGCCAGCAGTTACTCGGGCCAGGGGACTGAAGCTTTCTTT.

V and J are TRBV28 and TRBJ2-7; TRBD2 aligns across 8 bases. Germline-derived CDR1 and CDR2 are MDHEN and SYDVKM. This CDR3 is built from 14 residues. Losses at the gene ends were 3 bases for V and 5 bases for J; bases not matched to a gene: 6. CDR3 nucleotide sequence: TGTGCCAGCAGTTTGAGCGGGAGCTTTCACGAGCAGTACTTC. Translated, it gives CASSLSGSFHEQYF. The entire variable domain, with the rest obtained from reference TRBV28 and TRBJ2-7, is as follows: DVKVTQSSRYLVKRTGEKVFLECVQDMDHENMFWYRQDPGLGLRLIYFSYDVKMKEKGDIPEGYSVSREKKERFSLILESASTNQTSMYLCASSLSGSFHEQYFGPGTRLTVT.

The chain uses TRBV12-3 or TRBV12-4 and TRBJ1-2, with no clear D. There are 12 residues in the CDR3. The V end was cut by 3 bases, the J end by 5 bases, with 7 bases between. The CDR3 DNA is TGTGCCAGCAGTTTTTTCGGGTATGGCTACACCTTC. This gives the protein CASSFFGYGYTF.

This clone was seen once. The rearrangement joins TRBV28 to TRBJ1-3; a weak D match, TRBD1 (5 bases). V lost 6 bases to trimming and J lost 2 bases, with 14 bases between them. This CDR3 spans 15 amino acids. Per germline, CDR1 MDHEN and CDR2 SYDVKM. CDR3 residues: CASSTGTWAGNTIYF. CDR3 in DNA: TGTGCCAGCAGCACAGGAACATGGGCTGGAAACACCATATATTTT.

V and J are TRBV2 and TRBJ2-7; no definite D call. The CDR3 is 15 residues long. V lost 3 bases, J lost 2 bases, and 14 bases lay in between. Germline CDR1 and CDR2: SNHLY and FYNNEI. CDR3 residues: CASSEPDIGPYEQYF. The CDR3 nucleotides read TGTGCCAGCAGTGAGCCCGACATAGGCCCCTACGAGCAGTACTTC.

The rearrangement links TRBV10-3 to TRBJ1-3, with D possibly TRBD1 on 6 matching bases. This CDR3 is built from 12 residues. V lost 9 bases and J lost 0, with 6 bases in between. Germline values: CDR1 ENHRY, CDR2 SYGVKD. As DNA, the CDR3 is TGTGCCATACAGGGCTCTGGAAACACCATATATTTT. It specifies CAIQGSGNTIYF.

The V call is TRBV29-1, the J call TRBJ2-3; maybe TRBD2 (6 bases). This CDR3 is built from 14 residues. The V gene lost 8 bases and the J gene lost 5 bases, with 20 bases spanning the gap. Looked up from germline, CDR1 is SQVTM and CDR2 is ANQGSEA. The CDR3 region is CSSLRRDARDTQYF. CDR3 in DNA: TGCAGCTCTCTGCGGCGGGACGCACGAGATACGCAGTATTTT.

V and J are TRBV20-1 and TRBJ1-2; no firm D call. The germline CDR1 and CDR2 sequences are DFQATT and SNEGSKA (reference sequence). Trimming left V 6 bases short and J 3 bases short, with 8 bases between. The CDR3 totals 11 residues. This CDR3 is CSAGSDYGYTF. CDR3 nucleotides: TGCAGTGCGGGGAGTGACTATGGCTACACCTTC.

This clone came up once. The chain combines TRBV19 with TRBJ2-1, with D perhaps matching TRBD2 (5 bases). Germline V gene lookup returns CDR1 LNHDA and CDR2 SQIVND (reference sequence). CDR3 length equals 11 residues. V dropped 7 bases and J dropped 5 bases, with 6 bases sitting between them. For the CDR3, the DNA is TGTGCCAGTAAGCGGAACAATGAGCAGTTCTTC. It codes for CASKRNNEQFF.

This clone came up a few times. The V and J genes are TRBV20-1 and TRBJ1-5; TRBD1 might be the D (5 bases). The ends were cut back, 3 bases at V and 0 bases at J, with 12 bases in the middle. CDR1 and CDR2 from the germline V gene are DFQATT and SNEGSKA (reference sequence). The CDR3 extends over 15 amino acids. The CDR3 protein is CSASPAGHSNQPQHF. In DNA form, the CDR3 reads TGCAGTGCTAGTCCGGCGGGGCATAGCAATCAGCCCCAGCATTTT.